This TCR beta chain came from a study of cytomegalovirus exposure and HLA in healthy donors. Researchers ran the PCR with 60 Vbeta and 13 Jbeta primers. Profiling relied on immunoSEQ multiplex PCR, and the TCRdb table lists in-frame clones only, not all of them. The data show about 110,000 clones, roughly two thirds seen once. The germline gives CDR1 LNHDA, CDR2 SQIVND (reference sequence). V lost 4 bases to trimming and J lost 9 bases, with 13 bases between them. CDR3 length: 12 residues. This TCR came from a female donor in good health and CMV-seronegative. This chain connects TRBV19 to TRBJ2-7, with D possibly being TRBD2 (6 bases). The sequenced sample was PBMCs. DNA of the CDR3: TGTGCCAGTAGTAGCCAGGCGGGACCGCAGTACTTC. This codes for CASSSQAGPQYF.